This TCR beta chain came from a study of blood T cell repertoires in COVID-19. In the original processing: Reference gene primers were amplified, and this amplification served to estimate nucleated cell counts. Some clones are missing from TCRdb's copy, which holds only in-frame ones; the method was immunoSEQ multiplex PCR. For V, J and clone size, that table is used; D and trimming come from the DNA. The sample carries tens of thousands of clones, approximately 86% recorded once. This clone was seen a handful of times. The CDR3 loop spans 15 amino acids. The V segment lost 5 bases and the J segment 4 bases; nucleotides outside the gene matches: 6. Per germline, CDR1 SGHRS and CDR2 YFSETQ.

The receptor's source is a woman over 75 with COVID-19, enrolled during active disease. The rearrangement joins TRBV5-1 to TRBJ2-5, with TRBD1 matching 12 bases. The sequenced sample consisted of peripheral blood. CDR3 sequence reads: CASRTGQGAGETQYF. The CDR3 bases are TGCGCCAGCAGGACGGGACAGGGGGCGGGAGAGACCCAGTACTTC.